A single sample is the source of the 2 T cell receptor beta chains below, sequenced in a study of shared clonotypes between healthy human individuals (dated by TCRdb to 2019 to 2021). Libraries were prepared through the immunoSEQ multiplex PCR assay. Not all clones reach the TCRdb copy of this immuneACCESS table, which keeps in-frame sequences only. Checked studies attribute under half of the gap to unresolved V genes and leave the rest unexplained. This sample is represented by about 2.1 million clones; about 93% of them were singletons. The ten largest clones add up to under 2% of the sample. For the CD8 naive samples, CD45RO-negative cells were positively selected for CCR7, yielding a CD45RA+CCR7+ population from which TemRA cells were excluded. Sample: naive CD8+ T cells from PBMCs. The cell subset or site tag for this specimen amounts to: CD45RA+CCR7+. These receptors originate from a man aged 18 to 30 in good health. Some clones in this sample may be carry-over from other donors' samples.

CDR3 protein: CAHQGQPDYEQYF. For the CDR3, the DNA is TGTGCTCACCAGGGGCAGCCAGACTACGAGCAGTACTTC. This chain joins TRBV10-3 and TRBJ2-7; D is possibly TRBD1 (6 bases). Germline assignment: CDR1 ENHRY and CDR2 SYGVKD. CDR3 size: 13 residues.

This sequence joins TRBV7-9 and TRBJ1-1; 7 positions match TRBD1. The CDR3 totals 16 residues. With 3 bases clipped from V and 1 base from J, the junction kept 8 bases outside the gene matches. Germline CDR1 reads SEHNR; CDR2 reads FQNEAQ (reference sequence). The CDR3 is CASSLGRDRENTEAFF. For the CDR3, the DNA is TGTGCCAGCAGCTTGGGACGGGACAGAGAGAACACTGAAGCTTTCTTT.